The 7 T cell receptor beta chains presented below share a single source sample, sequenced in a study of T cell repertoires and HLA-DP antigens. TCRdb keeps only in-frame clones here, not all; method: immunoSEQ multiplex PCR. Of about 73,000 clones in the sample, just under 80% were seen once. For these TCRs, the target antigens are not known. Sample: CD4+ T cells from PBMCs. The receptors were sampled from a man in his sixties in good health and CMV-seronegative.

This clone occurred a few times. The chain combines TRBV6-6 with TRBJ2-1; D unclear. Germline-derived CDR1 and CDR2 are MNHNY and SVGAGI (reference sequence). V shed 2 bases and J shed 2 bases, with 4 bases lying between them. This CDR3 contains 13 residues. The CDR3 loop is CASSYAPYNEQFF. As DNA, the CDR3 is TGTGCCAGCAGTTACGCGCCCTACAATGAGCAGTTCTTC.

The V and J genes are TRBV2 and TRBJ2-5; no definite D call. Germline V gene sequence: CDR1 SNHLY, CDR2 FYNNEI. Trimming stripped 0 bases from V and 2 bases from J, with 10 bases between. The CDR3 length is 15 residues. This CDR3 reads CASSEARQAQETQYF. The CDR3 DNA sequence: TGTGCCAGCAGTGAAGCGCGGCAGGCGCAAGAGACCCAGTACTTC.

This sequence joins TRBV18 and TRBJ1-1; D gene unclear. V was trimmed by 6 bases and J by 10 bases, leaving 15 bases between them. CDR1 is KGHSH, CDR2 LQKENI, per germline. The CDR3 is 12 residues long. The CDR3 DNA sequence: TGTGCCAGCTCCATCTTAAAGGCGGGAGCTTTCTTT. Its translation is CASSILKAGAFF.

This rearrangement joins TRBV2 to TRBJ1-5; 9 nucleotides align to TRBD1. The CDR3 totals 15 residues. Germline loops: CDR1 SNHLY, CDR2 FYNNEI. J gave up 5 bases and V 4 bases, and 6 bases lay outside the gene matches. CDR3 DNA: TGTGCCAGCAGTGGACGGGACAGGGACTATCAGCCCCAGCATTTT. Translating it yields CASSGRDRDYQPQHF.

This chain joins TRBV19 and TRBJ1-2; TRBD1 aligns across 11 bases. The germline CDR1 and CDR2 sequences are LNHDA and SQIVND (reference sequence). Unmatched junction bases numbered 5, after V lost 6 bases and J lost 5 bases. The CDR3 runs to 14 residues. The CDR3 here is CASRTGQGAYGYTF. The CDR3 DNA is TGTGCCAGTAGGACCGGACAGGGGGCTTATGGCTACACCTTC.

The chain carries TRBV6-1 and TRBJ2-5, with 7 bases matching TRBD2. In germline, CDR1 is MNHNS, CDR2 SASEGT. V lost 7 bases and J lost 6; bases outside the gene matches: 11. This CDR3 comprises 14 residues. The CDR3 spells CASTPAREGKTQYF. The DNA of the CDR3 is TGTGCCAGCACCCCTGCTAGGGAGGGAAAGACCCAGTACTTC.

With regard to this clone: Distinct nucleotide sequences in the sample also encode this CDR3. The V gene is TRBV7-2, the J gene TRBJ1-5, with a weak D call TRBD1 (6 bases). The germline V gene has CDR1 SGHTA and CDR2 FQGNSA. This CDR3 is built from 14 residues. The V gene lost 4 bases and the J gene lost 4 bases, with 11 bases spanning the gap. In DNA form, the CDR3 reads TGTGCCAGCAGCTCCGGGACACCAAATCAGCCCCAGCATTTT. Residues: CASSSGTPNQPQHF. The full variable domain, rest sourced from reference TRBV7-2 and TRBJ1-5, is GAGVSQSPSNKVTEKGKDVELRCDPISGHTALYWYRQSLGQGLEFLIYFQGNSAPDKSGLPSDRFSAERTGGSVSTLTIQRTQQEDSAVYLCASSSGTPNQPQHFGDGTRLSIL.